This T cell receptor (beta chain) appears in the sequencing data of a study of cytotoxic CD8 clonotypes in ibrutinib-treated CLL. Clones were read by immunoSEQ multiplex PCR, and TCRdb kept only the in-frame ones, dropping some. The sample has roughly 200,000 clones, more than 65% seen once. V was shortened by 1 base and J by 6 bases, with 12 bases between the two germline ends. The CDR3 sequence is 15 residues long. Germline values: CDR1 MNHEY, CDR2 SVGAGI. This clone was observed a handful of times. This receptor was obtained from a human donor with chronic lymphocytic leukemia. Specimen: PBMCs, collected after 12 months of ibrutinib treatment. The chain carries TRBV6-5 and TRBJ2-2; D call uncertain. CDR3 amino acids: CASSYYQTRPGELFF. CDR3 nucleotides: TGTGCCAGCAGTTACTACCAGACTCGACCCGGGGAGCTGTTTTTT.